The following is a T cell receptor (beta chain) sequence with its context. Its target is not known. The study ran its PCR with 60 Vbeta and 13 Jbeta primers. The table came from immunoSEQ multiplex PCR; TCRdb's copy has only in-frame clones and leaves some out. This table holds some 150,000 clones, around two thirds found once. These data belong to a study of cytomegalovirus exposure and HLA in healthy donors. Looking at the study overall: Among approximately 390 genotyped donors, 80% to 90% fell in the Caucasian-associated ancestry cluster.

The junction had 4 bases not matched to a gene; V was cut back by 2 bases and J by 3 bases. CDR1 LNHDA and CDR2 SQIVND come from the germline V gene (reference sequence). The CDR3 sequence is 14 residues long. Study results and limitations: Some segments of the V type, notably TRBV6-2 and TRBV6-3, were excluded as indistinguishable.

The V and J genes are TRBV19 and TRBJ2-7; 7 bases map to TRBD2. The sample consisted of PBMCs. The clonotype originates from a woman in her 40s in good health and CMV-seronegative. Here the CDR3 reads CASSIREGIYEQYF. DNA for the CDR3: TGTGCCAGTAGTATAAGGGAGGGTATCTACGAGCAGTACTTC.